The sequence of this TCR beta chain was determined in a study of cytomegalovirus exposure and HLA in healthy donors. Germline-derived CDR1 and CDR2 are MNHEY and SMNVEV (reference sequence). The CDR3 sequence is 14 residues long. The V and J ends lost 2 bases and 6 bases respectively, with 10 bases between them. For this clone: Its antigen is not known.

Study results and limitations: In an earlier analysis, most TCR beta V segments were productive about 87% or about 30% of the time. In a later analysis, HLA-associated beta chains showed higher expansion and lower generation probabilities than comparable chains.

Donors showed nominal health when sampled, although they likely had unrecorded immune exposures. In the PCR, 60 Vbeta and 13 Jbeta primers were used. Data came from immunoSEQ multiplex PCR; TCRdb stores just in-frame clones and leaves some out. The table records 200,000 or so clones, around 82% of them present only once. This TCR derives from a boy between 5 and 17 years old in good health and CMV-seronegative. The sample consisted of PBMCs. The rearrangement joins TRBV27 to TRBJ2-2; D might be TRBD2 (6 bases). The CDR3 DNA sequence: TGTGCCAGCAGTTTAGCGGGAAGGGCCGGGGAGCTGTTTTTT. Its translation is CASSLAGRAGELFF.